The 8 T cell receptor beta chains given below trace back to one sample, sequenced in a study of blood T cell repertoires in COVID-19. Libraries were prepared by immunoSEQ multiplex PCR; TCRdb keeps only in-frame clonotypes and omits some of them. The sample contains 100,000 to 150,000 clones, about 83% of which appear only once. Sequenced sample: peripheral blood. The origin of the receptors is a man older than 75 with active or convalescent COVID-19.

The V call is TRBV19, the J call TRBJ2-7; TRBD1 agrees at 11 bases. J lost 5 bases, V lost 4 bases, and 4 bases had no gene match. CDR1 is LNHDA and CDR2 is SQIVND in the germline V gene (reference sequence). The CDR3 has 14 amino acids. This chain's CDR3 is CASSKGQGAHEQYF. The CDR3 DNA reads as TGTGCCAGTAGTAAAGGACAGGGGGCCCACGAGCAGTACTTC.

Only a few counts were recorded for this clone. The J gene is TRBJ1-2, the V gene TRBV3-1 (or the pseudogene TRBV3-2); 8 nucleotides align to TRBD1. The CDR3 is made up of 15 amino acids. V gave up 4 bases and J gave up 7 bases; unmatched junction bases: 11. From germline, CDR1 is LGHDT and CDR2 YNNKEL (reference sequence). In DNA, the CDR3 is TGTGCCAGCAGCCTTCTACATGAGACAGGGGTTGGCTACACCTTC. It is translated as CASSLLHETGVGYTF.

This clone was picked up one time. This CDR3 is CASSMGGPFGEQYF. CDR3 nucleotide sequence: TGTGCCAGTAGTATGGGGGGACCCTTCGGGGAGCAGTACTTC. The chain joins TRBV19 to TRBJ2-7; maybe TRBD2 (6 bases). V lost 3 bases and J lost 7, with 16 bases in between. CDR1 and CDR2 from the germline V gene are LNHDA and SQIVND (reference sequence). This CDR3 spans 14 amino acids.

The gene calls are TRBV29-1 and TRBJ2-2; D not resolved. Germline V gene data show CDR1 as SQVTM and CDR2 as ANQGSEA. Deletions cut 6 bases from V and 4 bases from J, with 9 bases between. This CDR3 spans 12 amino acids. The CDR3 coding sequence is TGCAGCGTCGGGTCATTCACCGGGGAGCTGTTTTTT. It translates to CSVGSFTGELFF.

CDR3 in DNA: TGTGCCAGCAGCTTATACGGGAGCTCCTACGAGCAGTACTTC. Translation gives CASSLYGSSYEQYF. The chain recombines TRBV7-3 with TRBJ2-7; a weak D match, TRBD2 (6 bases). The CDR3 loop spans 14 amino acids. Looked up from germline, CDR1 is SGHTA and CDR2 is FQGTGA. V was clipped by 2 bases and J by 0 bases, with 8 bases between them.

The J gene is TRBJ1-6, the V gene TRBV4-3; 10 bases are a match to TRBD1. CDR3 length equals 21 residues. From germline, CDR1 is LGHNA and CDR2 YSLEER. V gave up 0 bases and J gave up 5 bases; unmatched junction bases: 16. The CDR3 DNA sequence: TGCGCCAGCAGCCAAGATATAACCGACAGGGGGCTTCTGGGGGATAATTCACCCCTCCACTTT. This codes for CASSQDITDRGLLGDNSPLHF.

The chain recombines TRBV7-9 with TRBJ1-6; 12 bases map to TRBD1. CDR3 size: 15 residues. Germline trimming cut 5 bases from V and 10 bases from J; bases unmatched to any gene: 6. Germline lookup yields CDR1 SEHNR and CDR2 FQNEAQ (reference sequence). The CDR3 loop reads CASSPGQGAWSPLHF. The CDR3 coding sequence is TGTGCCAGCAGCCCGGGACAGGGGGCTTGGTCACCCCTCCACTTT.

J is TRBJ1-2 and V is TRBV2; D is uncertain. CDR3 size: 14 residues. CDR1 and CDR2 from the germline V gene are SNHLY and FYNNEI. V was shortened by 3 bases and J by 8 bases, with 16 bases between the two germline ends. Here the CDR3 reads CASSERKGVGGYTF. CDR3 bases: TGTGCCAGCAGTGAGAGGAAGGGAGTAGGAGGCTACACCTTC. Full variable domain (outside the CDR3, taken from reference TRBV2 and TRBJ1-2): EPEVTQTPSHQVTQMGQEVILRCVPISNHLYFYWYRQILGQKVEFLVSFYNNEISEKSEIFDDQFSVERPDGSNFTLKIRSTKLEDSAMYFCASSERKGVGGYTFGSGTRLTVV.